The 21 T cell receptor beta chains in this list originate from one sample, sequenced in a study of blood T cell repertoires in COVID-19. Sequencing was performed with immunoSEQ multiplex PCR; in TCRdb, only in-frame clones are kept and a portion is missing. The sample holds about 140,000 clones, more than 75% seen once. The sample was peripheral blood. These receptor sequences come from a human donor in a cohort sampled during active COVID-19.

The rearrangement joins TRBV27 to TRBJ1-3; the D gene is possibly TRBD1 (5 bases). V was trimmed by 6 bases and J by 3 bases, leaving 9 bases between them. CDR3 length: 13 amino acids. Germline values: CDR1 MNHEY, CDR2 SMNVEV (reference sequence). The DNA of the CDR3 is TGTGCCAGCAGAACCACAGGTGGAAACACCATATATTTT. Its protein product is CASRTTGGNTIYF.

This clone occurred once. This sequence joins TRBV6-2 or TRBV6-3 and TRBJ2-7, with 15 nucleotides matching TRBD2. V shed 0 bases and J 4 bases; nucleotides not matched to a gene: 10. The CDR3 consists of 19 residues. Germline V gene sequence: CDR1 MNHEY, CDR2 SVGEGT. CDR3 nucleotide sequence: TGTGCCAGCAGTTACTCGGGACTAGCGGGGGGCGCCGCTCGTTACGAGCAGTACTTC. Its protein is CASSYSGLAGGAARYEQYF.

In its sample, this clone was seen a few times. The chain carries TRBV12-3 or TRBV12-4 and TRBJ1-5, with 9 positions matching TRBD1. Trimming at V came to 4 bases and at J to 7 bases, leaving 2 bases not matched to a gene. The CDR3 is made up of 13 amino acids. The CDR3 region is CASSWDRAQPQHF. CDR3 in DNA: TGTGCCAGCAGTTGGGACAGGGCCCAGCCCCAGCATTTT.

This clone has a handful of counts. The chain employs TRBV6-2 or TRBV6-3 and TRBJ2-3; the D gene is possibly TRBD2 (7 bases). Trimming stripped 4 bases from V and 7 bases from J, with 27 bases between. Looked up from germline, CDR1 is MNHEY and CDR2 is SVGEGT. This CDR3 is 18 amino acids long. CDR3 sequence reads: CASSLRGPTASRGYTQYF. The CDR3, as DNA: TGTGCCAGCAGTTTGCGGGGGCCTACTGCAAGTCGCGGGTATACGCAGTATTTT.

The chain uses TRBV5-1 and TRBJ2-4; 8 bases fit TRBD1. Germline CDR1 is SGHRS and CDR2 is YFSETQ. This CDR3 is built from 14 residues. After removal of 5 bases from V and 6 bases from J, the junction contained 7 bases not matched to a gene. For the CDR3, the DNA is TGCGCCAGCAGGGGGACAGGCCCTCTAAACATTCAGTACTTC. Amino acid sequence: CASRGTGPLNIQYF.

This clone was observed a few times. This rearrangement joins TRBV28 to TRBJ2-2; D is unresolved. Looked up from germline, CDR1 is MDHEN and CDR2 is SYDVKM. This CDR3 contains 15 residues. V shed 6 bases and J shed 2 bases, with 13 bases lying between them. CDR3 DNA sequence: TGTGCCAGCAGGTCAGGTATCGTCAACACCGGGGAGCTGTTTTTT. Translated: CASRSGIVNTGELFF.

The chain is built from TRBV5-1 and TRBJ2-7; TRBD1 agrees at 10 bases. This CDR3 has 15 residues. V was clipped by 0 bases and J by 2 bases; unmatched bases: 2. Per germline, CDR1 SGHRS and CDR2 YFSETQ. DNA for the CDR3: TGCGCCAGCAGCTTGGGACAGGGGGCTACCTACGAGCAGTACTTC. It codes for CASSLGQGATYEQYF. Complete variable domain (other parts from reference TRBV5-1 and TRBJ2-7): KAGVTQTPRYLIKTRGQQVTLSCSPISGHRSVSWYQQTPGQGLQFLFEYFSETQRNKGNFPGRFSGRQFSNSRSEMNVSTLELGDSALYLCASSLGQGATYEQYFGPGTRLTVT.

This chain connects TRBV9 to TRBJ2-3; D is unresolved. The CDR3 runs 16 residues. V lost 4 bases and J lost 6, with 21 bases in between. Germline V gives CDR1 SGDLS, CDR2 YYNGEE. The CDR3 region is CASSLSVAAPRDTQYF. In DNA form, the CDR3 reads TGTGCCAGCAGCCTCTCCGTAGCCGCCCCGAGGGATACGCAGTATTTT.

The V gene is TRBV27, the J gene TRBJ2-7, with D unclear. Germline V gene sequence: CDR1 MNHEY, CDR2 SMNVEV (reference sequence). The V end lost 4 bases, the J end lost 0 bases, and 7 bases lay between the germline ends. The CDR3 extends over 13 amino acids. The CDR3 is CASSSSLSYEQYF. The CDR3 DNA reads TGTGCCAGCAGTTCCTCCCTCTCCTACGAGCAGTACTTC.

The chain recombines TRBV19 with TRBJ2-5, with D possibly being TRBD1 (5 bases). Germline lookup yields CDR1 LNHDA and CDR2 SQIVND (reference sequence). Trimming shortened V by 6 bases and J by 2 bases, and 13 bases separated the two germline ends. This CDR3 is built from 14 residues. Here the CDR3 reads CASRLTDLQETQYF. The CDR3 DNA reads as TGTGCCAGTAGGTTGACAGACCTTCAAGAGACCCAGTACTTC.

This chain joins TRBV29-1 and TRBJ1-1, with 9 positions matching TRBD1. The CDR3 has 13 amino acids. With 7 bases clipped from V and 3 bases from J, the junction kept 6 bases outside the gene matches. The germline CDR1 and CDR2 sequences are SQVTM and ANQGSEA. The CDR3 reads CSGGDRADTEAFF. CDR3 coding DNA: TGCAGCGGGGGGGACAGGGCGGACACTGAAGCTTTCTTT.

The rearrangement links TRBV6-2 or TRBV6-3 to TRBJ1-2; tentatively, D is TRBD1 (5 bases). V lost 2 bases and J lost 8, with 12 bases in between. The CDR3 is made up of 13 amino acids. Germline loops: CDR1 MNHEY, CDR2 SVGEGT. Here the CDR3 reads CASSYSGGSGYTF. In DNA form, the CDR3 reads TGTGCCAGCAGTTACAGCGGGGGTTCGGGCTACACCTTC.

The chain couples TRBV3-1 (or the pseudogene TRBV3-2) to TRBJ2-7, with D perhaps TRBD2 (5 bases). The CDR3 covers 14 residues. V was cut by 1 base and J by 3 bases, with 10 bases left in between. CDR1 is LGHDT and CDR2 is YNNKEL in the germline V gene (reference sequence). The CDR3 sequence: CASSQGGLYYEQYF. DNA of the CDR3: TGTGCCAGCAGCCAAGGAGGACTCTACTACGAGCAGTACTTC.

This clone showed up just once. This sequence joins TRBV12-3 or TRBV12-4 and TRBJ1-1; 8 bases are a match to TRBD1. The CDR3 has 13 residues. V lost 2 bases and J lost 7; bases outside the gene matches: 3. Here the CDR3 reads CASSLRTGLEAFF. CDR3 bases: TGTGCCAGCAGTTTAAGGACAGGGCTTGAAGCTTTCTTT.

The rearrangement joins TRBV3-1 (or the pseudogene TRBV3-2) to TRBJ2-5, with 8 bases identical to TRBD2. V trimming: 3 bases; J trimming: 2 bases; junction bases outside the gene matches: 11. CDR1 is LGHDT and CDR2 is YNNKEL in the germline V gene (reference sequence). The CDR3 length is 17 residues. The chain's CDR3 is CASSQGSTSGSQETQYF. CDR3 coding DNA: TGTGCCAGCAGCCAGGGGAGTACTAGCGGATCACAAGAGACCCAGTACTTC.

This clone was seen a few times. The V call is TRBV7-9, the J call TRBJ2-7; no firm D call. This CDR3 region has 16 residues. Per the germline V gene, CDR1 is SEHNR and CDR2 is FQNEAQ (reference sequence). Trimming cost V 5 bases and J 2 bases, with 19 bases left between them. The CDR3 region has the DNA TGTGCCAGCAGCGCATCAATCTTCCTACCTCCCTACGAGCAGTACTTC. Protein product: CASSASIFLPPYEQYF.

The V and J genes are TRBV7-3 and TRBJ2-3; 9 positions agree with TRBD2. The CDR3 has 17 amino acids. With V trimmed by 5 bases and J by 1 base, 10 bases remained unmatched. Germline CDR1 reads SGHTA; CDR2 reads FQGTGA. CDR3 DNA: TGTGCCAGCAGCCACCGGGGTAGCGGGGGCCGCACAGATACGCAGTATTTT. The encoded protein is CASSHRGSGGRTDTQYF.

The rearrangement joins TRBV7-9 to TRBJ2-7, with TRBD1 matching 9 bases. The germline V gene encodes CDR1 SEHNR and CDR2 FQNEAQ (reference sequence). This CDR3 spans 14 amino acids. V was pared by 5 bases and J by 5 bases, with 7 bases of the junction left unmatched. The CDR3 nucleotides read TGTGCCAGCAGCAAAGGGGGACAGGGCCACGAGCAGTACTTC. This gives the protein CASSKGGQGHEQYF.

This clone came up once. The genes are TRBV27 and TRBJ1-3, with D maybe TRBD1 (5 bases). CDR1 MNHEY and CDR2 SMNVEV come from the germline V gene (reference sequence). This CDR3 contains 15 residues. Trimming removed 2 bases from V and 1 base from J, with 9 bases in between. The CDR3 reads CASSLQGRSGNTIYF. As DNA, the CDR3 is TGTGCCAGCAGTTTACAGGGAAGGTCTGGAAACACCATATATTTT.

V gene TRBV5-1 combines with J gene TRBJ2-2, with a tentative D call TRBD2 (6 bases). The germline V and J ends were trimmed by 9 bases and 4 bases, with 10 bases remaining between them. Germline V lookup: CDR1 SGHRS, CDR2 YFSETQ. The CDR3 spans 12 residues. The CDR3 sequence is CANRLGTGELFF. CDR3 DNA sequence: TGCGCCAACAGACTAGGCACCGGGGAGCTGTTTTTT.

The genes are TRBV4-1 and TRBJ1-2; D not resolved. The CDR3 is 15 amino acids. The V and J ends lost 4 bases and 8 bases respectively, with 20 bases between them. In germline, CDR1 is MGHRA, CDR2 YSYEKL. The CDR3 spells CASSLRRSNVGGYTF. The CDR3 nucleotides are TGCGCCAGCAGCCTCCGTCGGAGCAATGTCGGGGGCTACACCTTC.